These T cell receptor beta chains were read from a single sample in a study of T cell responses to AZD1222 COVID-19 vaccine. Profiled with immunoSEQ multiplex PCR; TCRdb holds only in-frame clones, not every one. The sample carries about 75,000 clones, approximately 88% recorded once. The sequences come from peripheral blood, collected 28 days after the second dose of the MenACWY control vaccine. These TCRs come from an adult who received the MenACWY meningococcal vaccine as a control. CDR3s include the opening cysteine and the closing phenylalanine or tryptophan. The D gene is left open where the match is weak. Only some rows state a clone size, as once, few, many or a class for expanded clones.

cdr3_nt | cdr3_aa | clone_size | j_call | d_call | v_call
TGCGCCAGCAGCCAAGAGGGATTTACGGACAGGGTAAACTATGGCTACACCTTC | CASSQEGFTDRVNYGYTF | few | TRBJ1-2 | TRBD1 | TRBV4-1
TGTGCCAGCAGTCAATTACCTGGCACTGAAGCTTTCTTT | CASSQLPGTEAFF | few | TRBJ1-1 | NA | TRBV14
TGTGCCAGCAGTTTACCCACAGGACGGTCCGGGAATGAGCAGTTCTTC | CASSLPTGRSGNEQFF | NA | TRBJ2-1 | NA | TRBV28
TGTGCCAGCAGCCCCGGGGACTTCAGTCGGGAGACCCAGTACTTC | CASSPGDFSRETQYF | NA | TRBJ2-5 | NA | TRBV7-2
TGCGCCAGCAGCCAAGGAGCGACAGGGGCGGCAAATGGCTACACCTTC | CASSQGATGAANGYTF | NA | TRBJ1-2 | TRBD1 | TRBV4-1
TGCGCCAGCCGGACTAGCGGGCCTGAGGATACGCAGTATTTT | CASRTSGPEDTQYF | once | TRBJ2-3 | TRBD2 | TRBV5-1
TGTGCCAGCAGCCATCGACAGGGGAACACTGAAGCTTTCTTT | CASSHRQGNTEAFF | once | TRBJ1-1 | TRBD1 | TRBV11-2
TGTGCCAGCAGTGCCGCTGCGGGGGACAGGGGGCTTTCACCCCTCCACTTT | CASSAAAGDRGLSPLHF | once | TRBJ1-6 | TRBD1 | TRBV28
TGTGCCAGCAGCAAAAAAGACGGTACGTGGGGCCACCCTTCTAATTCACCCCTCCACTTT | CASSKKDGTWGHPSNSPLHF | NA | TRBJ1-6 | NA | TRBV21-1
TGTGCCAGTAGTTCGGACGGATCCTACAATGAGCAGTTCTTC | CASSSDGSYNEQFF | NA | TRBJ2-1 | NA | TRBV19
TGTGCCAGCAGCGTACGTGGGGGACAGGGGGTGCCAGGAGATACGCAGTATTTT | CASSVRGGQGVPGDTQYF | NA | TRBJ2-3 | TRBD1 | TRBV13
TGTGCCAGCAGCCCCCCCGTGGACGACGAGCAGTACTTC | CASSPPVDDEQYF | NA | TRBJ2-7 | NA | TRBV7-9
TGCAGCGCAGTTCAGGGGGCCCAAAACACTGAAGCTTTCTTT | CSAVQGAQNTEAFF | NA | TRBJ1-1 | TRBD1 | TRBV29-1
TGTGCCAGCAGCTACAGGGTTGCTAACTATGGCTACACCTTC | CASSYRVANYGYTF | NA | TRBJ1-2 | NA | TRBV5-4
TGCAGCGTTGTAAGTGGGGGGGGACAGGGAGAAGCTTTCTTT | CSVVSGGGQGEAFF | NA | TRBJ1-1 | TRBD1 | TRBV29-1
TGTGCCAGTAGTATCCGGGACAGGGGAGTGGATGGCTACACCTTC | CASSIRDRGVDGYTF | NA | TRBJ1-2 | TRBD1 | TRBV19
TGTGCCAGCTCACCACGGCTAGGGACAGGGGGCGATCAGCCCCAGCATTTT | CASSPRLGTGGDQPQHF | NA | TRBJ1-5 | TRBD1 | TRBV18
TGTGCCAGCAGTTGGGCAGGAACAGATACGCAGTATTTT | CASSWAGTDTQYF | NA | TRBJ2-3 | NA | TRBV6-2/TRBV6-3
TGTGCCAGTAGTAAAGGGGGCTACGAGCAGTACTTC | CASSKGGYEQYF | NA | TRBJ2-7 | NA | TRBV19
TGTGCCTGGAGTGCTCGGACTAGCGGGGTCAATGAGCAGTTCTTC | CAWSARTSGVNEQFF | NA | TRBJ2-1 | TRBD2 | TRBV30
TGTGCCAGCAGTCAGACAGGGGGCGATTCACCCCTCCACTTT | CASSQTGGDSPLHF | NA | TRBJ1-6 | TRBD1 | TRBV4-2
TGCGCCAGCAGCCAAGGATTGAGACGCACCGGGGAGCTGTTTTTT | CASSQGLRRTGELFF | NA | TRBJ2-2 | NA | TRBV4-3
TGTGCCAGCAGCTTAGCCGGGACTAGCTTCACTTCCGGGGAGCTGTTTTTT | CASSLAGTSFTSGELFF | NA | TRBJ2-2 | TRBD2 | TRBV7-7
TGTGCCAGCAGCTCACGACAGGGGGCCATGAACACTGAAGCTTTCTTT | CASSSRQGAMNTEAFF | NA | TRBJ1-1 | TRBD1 | TRBV7-9
TGTGCCACCAGCAGAGGCACCGGGACAGTTTCTACTACCATCAACTATGGCTACACCTTC | CATSRGTGTVSTTINYGYTF | NA | TRBJ1-2 | TRBD1 | TRBV15
TGTGCCAGCAGTGAATATAGCAATCAGCCCCAGCATTTT | CASSEYSNQPQHF | once | TRBJ1-5 | NA | TRBV2
TGTGCCAGCAGTATCGTGGGGGTCCACGAGCAGTACTTC | CASSIVGVHEQYF | NA | TRBJ2-7 | NA | TRBV28
TGTGCCAGCAGTAGAGGGACAGGGCAAACTAATGAAAAACTGTTTTTT | CASSRGTGQTNEKLFF | NA | TRBJ1-4 | TRBD1 | TRBV6-6
TGTGCCAGCAGCTCTCAGGCGAACTCTGAAAAACTGTTTTTT | CASSSQANSEKLFF | NA | TRBJ1-4 | NA | TRBV7-2
TGCGCCAGCAGCTTGGAGAGCAATCAGCCCCAGCATTTT | CASSLESNQPQHF | NA | TRBJ1-5 | NA | TRBV5-1
TGTGCCAGCACAGGACAGAGCAATCAGCCCCAGCATTTT | CASTGQSNQPQHF | NA | TRBJ1-5 | NA | TRBV6-6
TGTGCCAGCAGCGGGACAGTCACCGGGGAGCTGTTTTTT | CASSGTVTGELFF | NA | TRBJ2-2 | TRBD1 | TRBV7-9
TGTGCCAGCAGCCCACTGGGGGACACCGGGGAGCTGTTTTTT | CASSPLGDTGELFF | NA | TRBJ2-2 | NA | TRBV6-6
TGTGCCAGTAGCTACAGCAATCAGCCCCAGCATTTT | CASSYSNQPQHF | NA | TRBJ1-5 | NA | TRBV19
TGTGCCAGCAGTTTCTTTGGGAACATTCAGTACTTC | CASSFFGNIQYF | NA | TRBJ2-4 | NA | TRBV12-3/TRBV12-4
TGTGCCACCACGGGGACCGCCTACGAGCAGTACTTC | CATTGTAYEQYF | NA | TRBJ2-7 | NA | TRBV28
TGCAGCGCCCGAACCGGGACAGTCGGCCACAATGAGCAGTTCTTC | CSARTGTVGHNEQFF | once | TRBJ2-1 | TRBD1 | TRBV29-1
TGTGCCAGCAGATCCGGGACTAGCGGCACAGATACGCAGTATTTT | CASRSGTSGTDTQYF | NA | TRBJ2-3 | TRBD2 | TRBV2
TGCAGCACCCGGGGGAGCTCCTACAATGAGCAGTTCTTC | CSTRGSSYNEQFF | NA | TRBJ2-1 | NA | TRBV29-1
TGTGCCAGTAGCACCACAGGGGCCTATGGCTACACCTTC | CASSTTGAYGYTF | NA | TRBJ1-2 | TRBD1 | TRBV19
TGTGCCAGCTCCCCCGGGAGCGACTATGGCTACACCTTC | CASSPGSDYGYTF | NA | TRBJ1-2 | NA | TRBV18
TGTGCCAGCAGTTTAGAAGTTCAGCCCCAGCATTTT | CASSLEVQPQHF | NA | TRBJ1-5 | NA | TRBV28
TGTGCCAGCAGCTTAGATTACGGCAGGGTCAATCAGCCCCAGCATTTT | CASSLDYGRVNQPQHF | NA | TRBJ1-5 | NA | TRBV11-2
TGTGCCAGCAGCCTCTCTAAACAGGGCAATGAGCAGTTCTTC | CASSLSKQGNEQFF | NA | TRBJ2-1 | NA | TRBV2
TGCGCCAGCAGCCAGGGGGCGAGGGAGACCCAGTACTTC | CASSQGARETQYF | NA | TRBJ2-5 | TRBD1 | TRBV5-1
TGCGCCAGCAGGGTTGGGACAGGGGGCCTTACCACAGATACGCAGTATTTT | CASRVGTGGLTTDTQYF | NA | TRBJ2-3 | TRBD1 | TRBV5-1
TGTGCCAGCAGCTTGACAGCCTCCCCCGCAACTAATGAAAAACTGTTTTTT | CASSLTASPATNEKLFF | NA | TRBJ1-4 | NA | TRBV7-2
TGTGCCAGCAGCTTAGGACTGGCCCTCGGAGAGACCCAGTACTTC | CASSLGLALGETQYF | NA | TRBJ2-5 | NA | TRBV13
TGTGCCAGCAGGGCACGACATGGGAATCAGCCCCAGCATTTT | CASRARHGNQPQHF | once | TRBJ1-5 | NA | TRBV27
TGTGCCAGCAGCCCCACCGTACGGATCTCTGGAAACACCATATATTTT | CASSPTVRISGNTIYF | NA | TRBJ1-3 | NA | TRBV9
TGTGCCAGCAGCACATCCGGGGCCAACGTCCTGACTTTC | CASSTSGANVLTF | once | TRBJ2-6 | NA | TRBV12-3/TRBV12-4
TGTGCCAGTGGGGGGACAGTGAATCAGCCCCAGCATTTT | CASGGTVNQPQHF | NA | TRBJ1-5 | TRBD1 | TRBV19
TGTGCCAGCAGCCCGTGGGGGAACCGCTACGAGCAGTACTTC | CASSPWGNRYEQYF | NA | TRBJ2-7 | NA | TRBV7-2
TGTGCCAGCACCGAGGGGGGCACGAACACCGGGGAGCTGTTTTTT | CASTEGGTNTGELFF | NA | TRBJ2-2 | NA | TRBV11-3
TGCGCCAGCAGCTTAGGAATCGGAAACACCATATATTTT | CASSLGIGNTIYF | NA | TRBJ1-3 | NA | TRBV5-1
TGTGCCAGCAGTTCCAACAATAGGATGGCCGGGGAGCTGTTTTTT | CASSSNNRMAGELFF | NA | TRBJ2-2 | NA | TRBV6-2/TRBV6-3
TGTGCCAGCAGGCTTGGGGACAGAAATAATTCACCCCTCCACTTT | CASRLGDRNNSPLHF | NA | TRBJ1-6 | TRBD1 | TRBV6-5
TGCAGCGTTGAAGATGGAGGGCAGGGTTTTTACAATGAGCAGTTCTTC | CSVEDGGQGFYNEQFF | NA | TRBJ2-1 | NA | TRBV29-1